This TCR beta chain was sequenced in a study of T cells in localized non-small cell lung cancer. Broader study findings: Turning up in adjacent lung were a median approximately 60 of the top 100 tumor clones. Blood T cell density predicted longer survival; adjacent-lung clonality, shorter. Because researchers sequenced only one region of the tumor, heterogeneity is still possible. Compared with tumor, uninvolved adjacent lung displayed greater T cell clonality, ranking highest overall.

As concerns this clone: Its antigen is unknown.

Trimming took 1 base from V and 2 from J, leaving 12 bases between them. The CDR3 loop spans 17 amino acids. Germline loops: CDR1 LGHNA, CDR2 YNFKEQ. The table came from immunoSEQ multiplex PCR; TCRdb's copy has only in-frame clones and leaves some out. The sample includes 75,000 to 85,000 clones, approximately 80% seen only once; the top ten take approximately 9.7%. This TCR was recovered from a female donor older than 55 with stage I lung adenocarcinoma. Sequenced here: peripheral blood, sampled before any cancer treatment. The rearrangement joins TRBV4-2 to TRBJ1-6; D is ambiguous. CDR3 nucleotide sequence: TGTGCCAGCAGCCAAGGAGGAATTCTTACCTATAATTCACCCCTCCACTTT. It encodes CASSQGGILTYNSPLHF.